A single sample gave rise to the 27 T cell receptor beta chains below, sequenced in a study of PD-L1 blockade in urothelial cancer. Sequencing used immunoSEQ multiplex PCR; TCRdb keeps in-frame clones, though not all of them. The sample has 50,000 or so clones, roughly four fifths seen once. Time point: pretreatment peripheral blood. The sequenced sample was PBMCs, obtained around atezolizumab (anti-PD-L1) treatment. The receptors stem from a man between 65 and 80 years old with urothelial cancer.

The gene calls are TRBV2 and TRBJ1-2; D may be TRBD1 (5 bases). Trimming shortened V by 6 bases and J by 3 bases, and 5 bases separated the two germline ends. This CDR3 contains 11 residues. Germline values: CDR1 SNHLY, CDR2 FYNNEI. Here the CDR3 DNA reads TGTGCCAGCAGCAGGGACTATGGCTACACCTTC. It encodes CASSRDYGYTF.

This sequence joins TRBV14 and TRBJ2-7, with 9 bases fitting TRBD2. The length of the CDR3 is 16 residues. Germline-derived CDR1 and CDR2 are SGHDN and FVKESK. V trimming: 2 bases; J trimming: 4 bases; junction bases outside the gene matches: 9. CDR3 nucleotide sequence: TGTGCCAGCAGCCAACTTAGCGGGGGTCTTGCGTACGAGCAGTACTTC. Its protein product is CASSQLSGGLAYEQYF.

V gene TRBV5-6 combines with J gene TRBJ1-2; no firm D call. Germline CDR1 is SGHDT and CDR2 is YYEEEE. The V and J ends lost 0 bases and 8 bases respectively, with 17 bases between them. The CDR3 has 15 amino acids. CDR3 DNA: TGTGCCAGCAGCTTGGTGGCCCGATCGAAAGTAGGCTACACCTTC. It specifies CASSLVARSKVGYTF.

V usage is TRBV2 and J usage is TRBJ2-3; TRBD1 matches at 7 bases. The length of the CDR3 is 13 residues. Germline lookup yields CDR1 SNHLY and CDR2 FYNNEI. Trimming removed 7 bases from V and 3 bases from J; junction bases left unmatched: 4. CDR3 loop: CASTPQGTDTQYF. The CDR3 bases are TGTGCCAGCACCCCACAGGGGACAGATACGCAGTATTTT.

This clone was picked up a small number of times. V usage is TRBV7-8 and J usage is TRBJ2-1, with 8 nucleotides matching TRBD2. Germline lookup yields CDR1 SGHVS and CDR2 FQNEAQ. The CDR3 covers 14 residues. J lost 12 bases, V lost 1 base, and 8 bases had no gene match. The DNA for the CDR3 is TGTGCCAGCAGCTTAGGGACTAGCATCTTTAGGCAGTTCTTC. Translated, it gives CASSLGTSIFRQFF.

The genes are TRBV27 and TRBJ2-7, with D hard to call. Germline lookup yields CDR1 MNHEY and CDR2 SMNVEV (reference sequence). Trimming shortened V by 6 bases and J by 0 bases, and 9 bases separated the two germline ends. The CDR3 contains 13 residues. The CDR3 is CASSQTPSYEQYF. CDR3 bases: TGTGCCAGCAGCCAGACTCCCTCCTACGAGCAGTACTTC.

The sample holds a few counts of this clone. The genes are TRBV7-9 and TRBJ2-2; 7 bases are shared with TRBD1. This CDR3 contains 15 residues. The germline V gene encodes CDR1 SEHNR and CDR2 FQNEAQ (reference sequence). V lost 5 bases and J lost 0; bases outside the gene matches: 3. CDR3 amino acids: CASSVDRANTGELFF. As DNA, the CDR3 is TGTGCCAGCAGCGTTGACAGGGCGAACACCGGGGAGCTGTTTTTT.

The V and J genes are TRBV27 and TRBJ2-7; a possible D gene is TRBD1 (5 bases). V lost 3 bases to trimming and J lost 7 bases, with 13 bases between them. This CDR3 has 13 residues. Germline-derived CDR1 and CDR2 are MNHEY and SMNVEV (reference sequence). As DNA, the CDR3 is TGTGCCAGCAGTTTTAGGGGTTCAAGGGAGCAGTACTTC. Amino acid sequence: CASSFRGSREQYF.

This sequence joins TRBV29-1 and TRBJ2-1; D might be TRBD2 (5 bases). The CDR3 has 13 residues. The germline gives CDR1 SQVTM, CDR2 ANQGSEA. V lost 1 base and J 8 bases, leaving 12 bases between the germline ends. The CDR3 sequence: CSVEVRPADEQFF. The CDR3 DNA sequence: TGCAGCGTTGAAGTCCGTCCAGCGGATGAGCAGTTCTTC.

This rearrangement joins TRBV28 to TRBJ2-7; D may be TRBD2 (5 bases). CDR3 length equals 12 residues. Germline V lookup: CDR1 MDHEN, CDR2 SYDVKM. Trimming pared 10 bases from V and 4 bases from J, leaving 14 bases between. The CDR3 region is CATSSGRYEQYF. In DNA, the CDR3 is TGTGCCACCTCTTCGGGAAGATACGAGCAGTACTTC. Full variable domain (missing parts from reference TRBV28 and TRBJ2-7): DVKVTQSSRYLVKRTGEKVFLECVQDMDHENMFWYRQDPGLGLRLIYFSYDVKMKEKGDIPEGYSVSREKKERFSLILESASTNQTSMYLCATSSGRYEQYFGPGTRLTVT.

This clone appeared a single time. V is TRBV5-4 and J is TRBJ1-2; D may be TRBD1 (6 bases). Trimming shortened V by 1 base and J by 2 bases, and 6 bases separated the two germline ends. Germline loops: CDR1 SGHNT, CDR2 YYREEE (reference sequence). This CDR3 has 13 residues. CDR3 nucleotide sequence: TGTGCCAGCAGCTTGCAGGGGAACTATGGCTACACCTTC. This codes for CASSLQGNYGYTF.

The chain has TRBV18 and TRBJ1-5; 10 nucleotides line up with TRBD1. The CDR3 consists of 14 residues. CDR1 is KGHSH, CDR2 LQKENI, per germline. Trimming took 2 bases from V and 7 from J; bases not matched to a gene: 2. In DNA, the CDR3 is TGTGCCAGCTCACCAGGACAGGGGGAACAGCCCCAGCATTTT. As protein: CASSPGQGEQPQHF.

The chain carries TRBV30 and TRBJ2-3, with TRBD2 identical over 10 bases. The CDR3 totals 13 residues. Germline V gene sequence: CDR1 GTSNPN, CDR2 SVGIG (reference sequence). J lost 4 bases, V lost 3 bases, and 1 base had no gene match. The DNA for the CDR3 is TGTGCCTGGAGGCTAGCGGGAGCAGATACGCAGTATTTT. As protein: CAWRLAGADTQYF.

The chain carries TRBV11-2 and TRBJ2-4; 8 bases align to TRBD1. Germline loops: CDR1 SGHAT, CDR2 FQNNGV. The CDR3 is made up of 13 amino acids. Unmatched junction bases numbered 5, after V lost 5 bases and J lost 8 bases. The CDR3 nucleotides are TGTGCCAGCAGCCGCGACAGGGGAGACATTCAGTACTTC. Protein: CASSRDRGDIQYF.

The chain carries TRBV5-1 and TRBJ1-4; 7 bases line up with TRBD1. The CDR3 covers 16 residues. V was pared by 2 bases and J by 7 bases, with 11 bases of the junction left unmatched. Germline V gene data show CDR1 as SGHRS and CDR2 as YFSETQ. In DNA, the CDR3 is TGCGCCAGCAGCTTTCTCCCCCACAGGGGAGGTGAAAAACTGTTTTTT. Its translation is CASSFLPHRGGEKLFF. Supplemented by reference TRBV5-1 and TRBJ1-4, the full variable domain reads KAGVTQTPRYLIKTRGQQVTLSCSPISGHRSVSWYQQTPGQGLQFLFEYFSETQRNKGNFPGRFSGRQFSNSRSEMNVSTLELGDSALYLCASSFLPHRGGEKLFFGSGTQLSVL.

The gene calls are TRBV2 and TRBJ2-7, with 7 bases that match TRBD1. Trimming removed 5 bases from V and 7 bases from J; junction bases left unmatched: 14. Germline V gene lookup returns CDR1 SNHLY and CDR2 FYNNEI. The CDR3 runs 15 residues. CDR3 sequence reads: CASSSRQGYRREQYF. CDR3 sequence (DNA): TGTGCCAGCAGTTCCCGACAGGGATATCGGCGGGAGCAGTACTTC. The complete variable domain, with remaining parts taken from reference TRBV2 and TRBJ2-7, reads EPEVTQTPSHQVTQMGQEVILRCVPISNHLYFYWYRQILGQKVEFLVSFYNNEISEKSEIFDDQFSVERPDGSNFTLKIRSTKLEDSAMYFCASSSRQGYRREQYFGPGTRLTVT.

V is TRBV4-3 and J is TRBJ2-7; D unclear. The CDR3 contains 13 residues. Trimming left V 0 bases short and J 6 bases short, with 9 bases between. Germline CDR1 and CDR2: LGHNA and YSLEER. The DNA for the CDR3 is TGCGCCAGCAGCCAAGATATGAGGCTCGAGCAGTACTTC. Residues: CASSQDMRLEQYF.

The gene calls are TRBV7-3 and TRBJ1-6, with D tentatively TRBD1 (5 bases). The CDR3 has 16 amino acids. The V and J ends lost 3 bases and 5 bases respectively, with 14 bases between them. Germline CDR1 is SGHTA and CDR2 is FQGTGA. CDR3 nucleotides: TGTGCCAGCAGCTTGTACGGGGGACCGAATAATTCACCCCTCCACTTT. Translated: CASSLYGGPNNSPLHF.

Details on this clone: The same CDR3 also results from other DNA sequences found in this sample. The gene calls are TRBV7-9 and TRBJ2-5, with 8 bases lining up with TRBD1. CDR3 length: 15 residues. Unmatched junction bases numbered 6, after V lost 1 base and J lost 5 bases. The V gene's germline CDR1 is SEHNR and CDR2 FQNEAQ (reference sequence). The CDR3 spells CASSLGTGLGETQYF. Written as DNA, the CDR3 is TGTGCCAGCAGCTTAGGGACAGGGTTGGGTGAGACCCAGTACTTC.

The J gene is TRBJ1-5, the V gene TRBV28; the match to TRBD1 covers 9 bases. The junction had 7 bases not matched to a gene; V was cut back by 5 bases and J by 2 bases. The CDR3 has 16 amino acids. Per the germline V gene, CDR1 is MDHEN and CDR2 is SYDVKM. The CDR3 sequence is CASSPSQGAGNQPQHF. CDR3 nucleotide sequence: TGTGCCAGCAGTCCCTCACAGGGGGCGGGCAATCAGCCCCAGCATTTT.

The chain has TRBV28 and TRBJ1-2; 8 bases map to TRBD1. CDR3 length: 16 amino acids. Germline CDR1 is MDHEN and CDR2 is SYDVKM. V gave up 6 bases and J gave up 2 bases; unmatched junction bases: 11. The CDR3 sequence is CASRQLTGVLNYGYTF. The CDR3 coding sequence is TGTGCCAGCAGACAATTGACAGGGGTCTTGAACTATGGCTACACCTTC.

This rearrangement joins TRBV6-5 to TRBJ1-1, with 8 bases identical to TRBD1. The V segment lost 2 bases and the J segment 4 bases; nucleotides outside the gene matches: 6. Germline V gene data show CDR1 as MNHEY and CDR2 as SVGAGI. The CDR3 runs 15 residues. CDR3 bases: TGTGCCAGCAGTTACGCAGGACAGGGCAGCACTGAAGCTTTCTTT. It translates to CASSYAGQGSTEAFF.

This sequence joins TRBV5-1 and TRBJ2-3, with 9 nucleotides matching TRBD2. The CDR3 is made up of 15 amino acids. The trim removed 4 bases at V and 4 bases at J, leaving 7 bases unmatched. CDR1 SGHRS and CDR2 YFSETQ come from the germline V gene. CDR3 DNA sequence: TGCGCCAGCAGCCTTAGCGGGGGCAGAGCAGATACGCAGTATTTT. Amino acid sequence: CASSLSGGRADTQYF.

V usage is TRBV5-4 and J usage is TRBJ2-7; 7 positions agree with TRBD1. The V gene's germline CDR1 is SGHNT and CDR2 YYREEE (reference sequence). CDR3 size: 15 residues. With 4 bases clipped from V and 2 bases from J, the junction kept 9 bases outside the gene matches. Here the CDR3 DNA reads TGTGCCAGCAGCCGGGCAGGGGGATACCCCTACGAGCAGTACTTC. Translating it yields CASSRAGGYPYEQYF. The full variable domain, completed using reference TRBV5-4 and TRBJ2-7, is ETGVTQSPTHLIKTRGQQVTLRCSSQSGHNTVSWYQQALGQGPQFIFQYYREEENGRGNFPPRFSGLQFPNYSSELNVNALELDDSALYLCASSRAGGYPYEQYFGPGTRLTVT.

This clone was seen just once. This sequence joins TRBV2 and TRBJ1-1; D is unresolved. CDR1 and CDR2 from the germline V gene are SNHLY and FYNNEI. This CDR3 has 13 amino acids. With 7 bases removed from V and 3 bases from J, the gap between germline ends came to 12 bases. CDR3 residues: CASKSGRHTEAFF. In DNA form, the CDR3 reads TGTGCCAGCAAATCCGGGAGACACACTGAAGCTTTCTTT.

The chain recombines TRBV21-1 with TRBJ1-1; TRBD1 is the table's D call, not checked against the DNA. TRBV21-1 is classified as a pseudogene. The CDR3 length is 18 residues. Here the CDR3 reads CASSKGLGTGGPGTEAFF. CDR3 DNA: TGTGCCAGCAGCAAAGGACTCGGGACAGGGGGTCCCGGCACTGAAGCTTTCTTT.

The rearrangement uses TRBV19 and TRBJ1-6; 7 bases map to TRBD1. The V and J ends lost 8 bases and 0 bases, in that order; junction bases with no gene match: 13. Germline V gives CDR1 LNHDA, CDR2 SQIVND (reference sequence). CDR3 length: 18 amino acids. The CDR3 reads CASRGRGGRGSYNSPLHF. Written as DNA, the CDR3 is TGTGCCAGTCGGGGACGAGGGGGCAGGGGCTCCTATAATTCACCCCTCCACTTT.